This TCR beta chain originates from a study of blood T cell repertoires in COVID-19. Study-wide context: PBMCs, B-cell-depleted T cells, or T cells were the source of the cDNA or gDNA that made up the material.

Repertoires were generated with immunoSEQ multiplex PCR, while TCRdb's copy carries only in-frame clones and drops some. The table includes a few hundred thousand clones, roughly 87% detected once. The CDR3 contains 17 residues. CDR1 is SGHRS, CDR2 YFSETQ, per germline. The junction had 4 bases not matched to a gene; V was cut back by 0 bases and J by 0 bases. Participant age was about 18 to 100 years, and participants resided in 24 US areas. Clinical histories supplied by participants themselves formed the basis of cohort assignment. The sequence was collected from a woman in her forties or fifties who had recovered from COVID-19. The sequenced sample consisted of PBMCs or T cells enriched from blood (not recorded which). The V gene is TRBV5-1, the J gene TRBJ1-1; 11 nucleotides match TRBD1. In nucleotides, the CDR3 is TGCGCCAGCAGCTTGGCCGGGACAGGGGGAATGAACACTGAAGCTTTCTTT. This translates into CASSLAGTGGMNTEAFF.